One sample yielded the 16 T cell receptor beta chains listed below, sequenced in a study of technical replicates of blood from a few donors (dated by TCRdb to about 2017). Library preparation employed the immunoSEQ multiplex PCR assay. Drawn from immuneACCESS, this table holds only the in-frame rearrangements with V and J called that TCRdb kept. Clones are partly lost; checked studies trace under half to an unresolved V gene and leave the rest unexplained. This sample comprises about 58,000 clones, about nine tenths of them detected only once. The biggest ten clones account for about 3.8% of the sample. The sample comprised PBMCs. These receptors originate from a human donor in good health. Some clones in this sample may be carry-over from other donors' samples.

The DNA for the CDR3 is TGTGCCAGCAGTTTTACAGGGGGCGTCCAGCCCCAGCATTTT. Its protein is CASSFTGGVQPQHF. The genes are TRBV2 and TRBJ1-5; 9 positions agree with TRBD1. The CDR3 spans 14 residues. Germline V gene lookup returns CDR1 SNHLY and CDR2 FYNNEI. Losses at the gene ends were 5 bases for V and 7 bases for J; bases not matched to a gene: 6.

The DNA of the CDR3 is TGCGCCAGCAGCCCGGTGGGGACAGGGGATACTGAAGCTTTCTTT. It codes for CASSPVGTGDTEAFF. V usage is TRBV5-1 and J usage is TRBJ1-1; the match to TRBD1 covers 10 bases. Germline CDR1 is SGHRS and CDR2 is YFSETQ. The CDR3 runs 15 residues. The V gene end was trimmed by 4 bases and the J gene end by 5 bases; junction bases not matched to a gene: 8.

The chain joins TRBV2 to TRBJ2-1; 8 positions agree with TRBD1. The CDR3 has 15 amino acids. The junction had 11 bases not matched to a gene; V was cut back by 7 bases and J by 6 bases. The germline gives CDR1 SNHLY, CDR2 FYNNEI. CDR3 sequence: CASTLGRGPGNEQFF. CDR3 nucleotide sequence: TGTGCCAGCACCCTTGGCAGGGGGCCGGGCAATGAGCAGTTCTTC.

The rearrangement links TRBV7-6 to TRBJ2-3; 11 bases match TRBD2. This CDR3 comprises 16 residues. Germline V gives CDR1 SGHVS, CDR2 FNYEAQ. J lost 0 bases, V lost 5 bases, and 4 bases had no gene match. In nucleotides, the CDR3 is TGTGCCAGCAGCGTGACTAGCGGGGAGAGCACAGATACGCAGTATTTT. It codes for CASSVTSGESTDTQYF.

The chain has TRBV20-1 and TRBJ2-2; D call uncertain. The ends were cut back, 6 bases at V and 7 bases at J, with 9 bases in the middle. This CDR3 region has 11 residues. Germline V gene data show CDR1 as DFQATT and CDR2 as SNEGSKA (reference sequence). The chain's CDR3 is CSAPVGGELFF. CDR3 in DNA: TGCAGTGCCCCGGTTGGCGGGGAGCTGTTTTTT.

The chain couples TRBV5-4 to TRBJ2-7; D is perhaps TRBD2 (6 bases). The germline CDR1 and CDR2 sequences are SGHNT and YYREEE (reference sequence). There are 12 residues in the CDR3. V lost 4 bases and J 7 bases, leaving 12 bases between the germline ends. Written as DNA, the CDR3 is TGTGCCAGCAGCCGGGGGTTAGATGAGCAGTACTTC. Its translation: CASSRGLDEQYF.

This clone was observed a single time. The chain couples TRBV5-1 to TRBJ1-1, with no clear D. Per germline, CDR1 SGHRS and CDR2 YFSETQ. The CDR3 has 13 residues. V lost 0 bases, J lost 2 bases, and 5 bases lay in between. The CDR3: CASSLGANTEAFF. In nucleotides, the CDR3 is TGCGCCAGCAGCTTGGGGGCAAACACTGAAGCTTTCTTT.

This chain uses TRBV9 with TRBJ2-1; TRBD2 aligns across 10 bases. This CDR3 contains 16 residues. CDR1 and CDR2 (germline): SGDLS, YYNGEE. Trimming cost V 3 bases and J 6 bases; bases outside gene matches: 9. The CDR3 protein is CASSETLAGVFNEQFF. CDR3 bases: TGTGCCAGCAGCGAAACCCTAGCGGGGGTGTTCAATGAGCAGTTCTTC.

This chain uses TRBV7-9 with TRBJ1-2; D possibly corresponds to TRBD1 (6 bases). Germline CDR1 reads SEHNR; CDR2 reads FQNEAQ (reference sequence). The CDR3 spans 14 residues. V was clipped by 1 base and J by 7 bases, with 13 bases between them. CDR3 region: CASSLGPGDGGYTF. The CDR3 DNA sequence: TGTGCCAGCAGCTTAGGGCCAGGGGATGGTGGCTACACCTTC. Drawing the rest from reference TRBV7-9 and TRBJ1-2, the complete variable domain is DTGVSQNPRHKITKRGQNVTFRCDPISEHNRLYWYRQTLGQGPEFLTYFQNEAQLEKSRLLSDRFSAERPKGSFSTLEIQRTEQGDSAMYLCASSLGPGDGGYTFGSGTRLTVV.

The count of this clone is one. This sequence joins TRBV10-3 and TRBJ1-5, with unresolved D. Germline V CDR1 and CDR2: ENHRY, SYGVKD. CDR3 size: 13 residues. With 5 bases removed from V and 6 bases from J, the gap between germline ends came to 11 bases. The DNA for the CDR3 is TGTGCCATCAGTAAGGACGGGATTCAGCCCCAGCATTTT. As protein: CAISKDGIQPQHF.

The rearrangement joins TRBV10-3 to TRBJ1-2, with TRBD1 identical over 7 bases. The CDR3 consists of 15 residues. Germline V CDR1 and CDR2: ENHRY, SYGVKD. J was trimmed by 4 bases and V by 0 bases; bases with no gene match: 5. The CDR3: CAISESPYRGYGYTF. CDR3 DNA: TGTGCCATCAGTGAGTCGCCTTACAGGGGCTATGGCTACACCTTC.

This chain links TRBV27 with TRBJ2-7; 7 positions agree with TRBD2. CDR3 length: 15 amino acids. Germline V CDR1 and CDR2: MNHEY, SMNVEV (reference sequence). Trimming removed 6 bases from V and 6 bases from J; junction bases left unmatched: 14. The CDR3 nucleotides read TGTGCCAGCAGCCACAGTGGCGGGAGACGGGGCGAGCAGTACTTC. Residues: CASSHSGGRRGEQYF.

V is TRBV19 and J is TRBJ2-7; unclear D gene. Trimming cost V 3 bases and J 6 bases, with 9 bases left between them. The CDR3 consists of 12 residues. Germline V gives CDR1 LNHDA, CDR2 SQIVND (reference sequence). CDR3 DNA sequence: TGTGCCAGTAGTATTATTGGGCTCGAGCAGTACTTC. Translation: CASSIIGLEQYF.

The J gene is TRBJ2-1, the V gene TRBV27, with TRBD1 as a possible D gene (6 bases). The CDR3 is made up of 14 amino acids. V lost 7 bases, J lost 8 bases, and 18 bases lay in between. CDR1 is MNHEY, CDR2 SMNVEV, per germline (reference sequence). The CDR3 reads CASTFSGTLDEQFF. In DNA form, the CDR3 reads TGTGCCAGCACTTTTTCCGGGACACTCGATGAGCAGTTCTTC.

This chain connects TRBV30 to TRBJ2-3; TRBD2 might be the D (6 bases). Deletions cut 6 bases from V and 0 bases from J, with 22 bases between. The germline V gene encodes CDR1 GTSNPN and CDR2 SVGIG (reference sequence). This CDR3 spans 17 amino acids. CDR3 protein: CACQDPGAHVSTDTQYF. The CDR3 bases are TGTGCCTGCCAGGATCCGGGAGCGCATGTGAGCACAGATACGCAGTATTTT.

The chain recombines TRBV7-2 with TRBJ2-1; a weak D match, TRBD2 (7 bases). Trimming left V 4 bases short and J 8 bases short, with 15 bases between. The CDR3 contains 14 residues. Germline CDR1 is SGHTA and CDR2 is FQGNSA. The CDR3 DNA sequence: TGTGCCAGCAGCTCCTTTGGGGGGGCGGATGAGCAGTTCTTC. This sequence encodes CASSSFGGADEQFF.